One sample yielded the 17 T cell receptor beta chains listed below, sequenced in a study of T cell responses to AZD1222 COVID-19 vaccine. The method was immunoSEQ multiplex PCR; TCRdb's version includes in-frame clones alone and lacks a portion of them. The table lists some 99,000 clones, roughly 88% of them singletons. This sample comprised peripheral blood, obtained on day 0 of MenACWY control vaccination. The receptors stem from an adult in good health.

The rearrangement joins TRBV5-1 to TRBJ2-3; D possibly uses TRBD1 or TRBD2 (5 bases each). CDR3 length: 15 amino acids. Trimming shortened V by 0 bases and J by 5 bases, and 13 bases separated the two germline ends. Germline CDR1 and CDR2: SGHRS and YFSETQ. The CDR3 sequence: CASSLVAERGDTQYF. In DNA form, the CDR3 reads TGCGCCAGCAGCTTGGTGGCGGAGAGGGGAGATACGCAGTATTTT.

The chain recombines TRBV28 with TRBJ1-5, with D uncertain. Per the germline V gene, CDR1 is MDHEN and CDR2 is SYDVKM. V lost 1 base to trimming and J lost 0 bases, with 16 bases between them. The CDR3 spans 18 residues. CDR3 residues: CASSLFGKGGYSNQPQHF. CDR3 DNA: TGTGCCAGCAGTTTATTTGGGAAGGGTGGTTATAGCAATCAGCCCCAGCATTTT.

CDR3 sequence: CSASWGLAGFVDTQYF. The CDR3 nucleotides read TGCAGTGCTAGTTGGGGACTAGCGGGTTTCGTGGATACGCAGTATTTT. V gene TRBV20-1 combines with J gene TRBJ2-3; 12 bases match TRBD2. Trimming cost V 3 bases and J 6 bases; bases outside gene matches: 10. CDR3 size: 16 residues. Per the germline V gene, CDR1 is DFQATT and CDR2 is SNEGSKA (reference sequence).

The J gene is TRBJ2-1, the V gene TRBV28; 10 nucleotides line up with TRBD2. V was pared by 3 bases and J by 1 base, with 12 bases of the junction left unmatched. Germline lookup yields CDR1 MDHEN and CDR2 SYDVKM. The CDR3 is made up of 19 amino acids. The DNA of the CDR3 is TGTGCCAGCAGTTTTGTATTCGAAGCGGGAGGGCCATCCTACAATGAGCAGTTCTTC. It yields the protein CASSFVFEAGGPSYNEQFF.

The rearrangement joins TRBV6-5 to TRBJ1-2; D not certain. Trimming left V 6 bases short and J 0 bases short, with 11 bases between. The CDR3 sequence is 14 residues long. Germline V gene data show CDR1 as MNHEY and CDR2 as SVGAGI. In DNA, the CDR3 is TGTGCCAGCAGCCCGGACCCCTCTAACTATGGCTACACCTTC. Protein product: CASSPDPSNYGYTF.

The V gene is TRBV3-1 (or the pseudogene TRBV3-2), the J gene TRBJ1-1; 11 bases are a match to TRBD1. The germline V gene encodes CDR1 LGHDT and CDR2 YNNKEL (reference sequence). The CDR3 is 15 amino acids. Losses at the gene ends were 4 bases for V and 4 bases for J; bases not matched to a gene: 5. The CDR3 nucleotides are TGTGCCAGCAGCCGCGATGGGACAGGGGGCACTGAAGCTTTCTTT. It is translated as CASSRDGTGGTEAFF.

V gene TRBV2 combines with J gene TRBJ2-7, with 8 bases fitting TRBD2. In germline, CDR1 is SNHLY, CDR2 FYNNEI. With V trimmed by 1 base and J by 4 bases, 6 bases remained unmatched. The CDR3 consists of 15 residues. The CDR3 DNA reads as TGTGCCAGCAGTGAAGGGAGACTAGCGTCTTACGAGCAGTACTTC. It codes for CASSEGRLASYEQYF.

V and J are TRBV12-3 or TRBV12-4 and TRBJ1-1; D is possibly TRBD1 (5 bases). Between the trimmed V and J ends, which lost 1 base and 3 bases, there was a span of 6 bases. The CDR3 runs to 13 residues. The CDR3 DNA reads as TGTGCCAGCAGTTTAGGGGACGACACTGAAGCTTTCTTT. This gives the protein CASSLGDDTEAFF.

The chain is built from TRBV11-2 and TRBJ2-1, with D perhaps matching TRBD2 (5 bases). V dropped 3 bases and J dropped 4 bases, with 13 bases sitting between them. The CDR3 has 15 residues. Looked up from germline, CDR1 is SGHAT and CDR2 is FQNNGV. In nucleotides, the CDR3 is TGTGCCAGCAGCTTTTTTCTAGCCGAATACAATGAGCAGTTCTTC. Its protein is CASSFFLAEYNEQFF.

The genes are TRBV28 and TRBJ2-3; the D gene could be TRBD1 or TRBD2 (5 bases each). The CDR3 sequence is 16 residues long. CDR1 and CDR2 (germline): MDHEN, SYDVKM. Trimming removed 5 bases from V and 1 base from J, with 16 bases in between. CDR3 region: CASSPRDGARTDTQYF. Here the CDR3 DNA reads TGTGCCAGCAGTCCCCGGGATGGGGCACGCACAGATACGCAGTATTTT.

The rearrangement joins TRBV7-2 to TRBJ2-5; the D gene is possibly TRBD2 (5 bases). CDR3 length: 16 residues. In germline, CDR1 is SGHTA, CDR2 FQGNSA. V was clipped by 5 bases and J by 8 bases, with 24 bases between them. CDR3 in DNA: TGTGCCAGCAGCCAAGCCGGAGGTATCCGCGCAGGAACCCAGTACTTC. It codes for CASSQAGGIRAGTQYF. Together with reference TRBV7-2 and TRBJ2-5, the CDR3 gives the full variable domain: GAGVSQSPSNKVTEKGKDVELRCDPISGHTALYWYRQSLGQGLEFLIYFQGNSAPDKSGLPSDRFSAERTGGSVSTLTIQRTQQEDSAVYLCASSQAGGIRAGTQYFGPGTRLLVL.

The V and J genes are TRBV2 and TRBJ1-6; D call uncertain. V was clipped by 5 bases and J by 4 bases, with 12 bases between them. The CDR3 runs 15 residues. Looked up from germline, CDR1 is SNHLY and CDR2 is FYNNEI. CDR3 amino acids: CASSLYTVYNSPLHF. In nucleotides, the CDR3 is TGTGCCAGCAGTCTGTACACGGTGTATAATTCACCCCTCCACTTT.

The chain recombines TRBV5-4 with TRBJ2-5; 7 bases map to TRBD2. This CDR3 has 13 amino acids. The germline CDR1 and CDR2 sequences are SGHNT and YYREEE (reference sequence). The junction had 2 bases not matched to a gene; V was cut back by 3 bases and J by 3 bases. The CDR3 DNA is TGTGCCAGCAGCTGGGGGGGAAAAGAGACCCAGTACTTC. It encodes CASSWGGKETQYF.

This clone was recorded a few times. The chain couples TRBV7-2 to TRBJ1-6, with D perhaps matching TRBD1 (5 bases). This CDR3 is 15 amino acids long. CDR1 is SGHTA and CDR2 is FQGNSA in the germline V gene. V gave up 5 bases and J gave up 8 bases, with 16 bases separating them. CDR3 residues: CASSRRSGGDSPLHF. CDR3 DNA sequence: TGTGCCAGCAGCAGAAGAAGTGGGGGGGATTCACCCCTCCACTTT. The full variable domain, with the rest looked up from reference TRBV7-2 and TRBJ1-6, is GAGVSQSPSNKVTEKGKDVELRCDPISGHTALYWYRQSLGQGLEFLIYFQGNSAPDKSGLPSDRFSAERTGGSVSTLTIQRTQQEDSAVYLCASSRRSGGDSPLHFGNGTRLTVT.

The chain couples TRBV9 to TRBJ2-1, with D maybe TRBD1 (6 bases). Germline CDR1 and CDR2: SGDLS and YYNGEE. The CDR3 consists of 18 residues. Trimming cost V 4 bases and J 8 bases, with 28 bases left between them. The CDR3 DNA follows: TGTGCCAGCAGCCTAACCGTACCGGGACAACCCCACGGGGATGAGCAGTTCTTC. Translated, it gives CASSLTVPGQPHGDEQFF.

This chain uses TRBV14 with TRBJ2-1; D is perhaps TRBD1 (7 bases). The CDR3 contains 15 residues. CDR1 SGHDN and CDR2 FVKESK come from the germline V gene. The V end was cut by 3 bases, the J end by 10 bases, with 19 bases between. CDR3 nucleotides: TGTGCCAGCAGCCAGGCTAGCAGGGGGGTTGGCGAGCAGTTCTTC. Its protein product is CASSQASRGVGEQFF.

The chain recombines TRBV7-8 with TRBJ1-5; TRBD1 agrees at 10 bases. The V segment lost 6 bases and the J segment 5 bases; nucleotides outside the gene matches: 7. Germline lookup yields CDR1 SGHVS and CDR2 FQNEAQ. The CDR3 sequence is 15 residues long. As DNA, the CDR3 is TGTGCCAGCAGTTGGACAGGGGGGGCCTATCAGCCCCAGCATTTT. As protein: CASSWTGGAYQPQHF.